This is a list of T cell receptor beta chains from one sample in a study of spatial heterogeneity in lung cancer. TCRdb analysed the 5' RACE reads with MiXCR anew, one entry per CDR3 protein. This table has about 94,000 distinct CDR3 sequences, roughly a fifth appearing once. The material was PBMCs, obtained at follow-up. The receptors originated from a male donor with early-stage non-small cell lung cancer. Each CDR3 is given with its conserved first and last residue. D genes are given only for firm matches.

CDR3: CSAREVQGAVTDTQYF
V: TRBV20-1
J: TRBJ2-3
D: TRBD1

CDR3: CASSSKGPQHF
V: TRBV7-9
J: TRBJ1-5
D: .

CDR3: CASSLVVGLYNEQFF
V: TRBV5-1
J: TRBJ2-1
D: .

CDR3: CASSPLSGSGNTQYF
V: TRBV7-8
J: TRBJ2-3
D: TRBD2

CDR3: CASSPSSWGQETQYF
V: TRBV9
J: TRBJ2-5
D: .

CDR3: CASIGTGGNTGELFF
V: TRBV19
J: TRBJ2-2
D: TRBD1

CDR3: CASSPRPSYGYTF
V: TRBV5-1
J: TRBJ1-2
D: .

CDR3: CATSRVVNMLFWARGYETQYF
V: TRBV15
J: TRBJ2-5
D: .

CDR3: CASSTGGARVNTEAFF
V: TRBV5-1
J: TRBJ1-1
D: TRBD1

CDR3: CASGNRGAERSNQPQHF
V: TRBV4-2
J: TRBJ1-5
D: TRBD1

CDR3: CASSLLGGRGADTQYF
V: TRBV7-9
J: TRBJ2-3
D: TRBD2

CDR3: CASSPEGGTGELFF
V: TRBV3-1
J: TRBJ2-2
D: .

CDR3: CASSLEFELYEQYF
V: TRBV5-1
J: TRBJ2-7
D: .

CDR3: CAWSPAGDTEAFF
V: TRBV30
J: TRBJ1-1
D: .

CDR3: CASSDRGMSTDTQYF
V: TRBV6-4
J: TRBJ2-3
D: .

CDR3: CASSEGGGQANVLTF
V: TRBV6-1
J: TRBJ2-6
D: .

CDR3: CASSNKYGYTF
V: TRBV6-5
J: TRBJ1-2
D: .

CDR3: CASSYGEVDQPQHF
V: TRBV6-6
J: TRBJ1-5
D: .

CDR3: CASSGGRQNTDTQYF
V: TRBV5-6
J: TRBJ2-3
D: .

CDR3: CSASPSAGDTEAFF
V: TRBV20-1
J: TRBJ1-1
D: .

CDR3: CASSLGAGQNPQYF
V: TRBV7-6
J: TRBJ2-3
D: .

CDR3: CASSRQAEETQYF
V: TRBV12-3/TRBV12-4
J: TRBJ2-5
D: .

CDR3: CASSILTGGAWNQPQHF
V: TRBV19
J: TRBJ1-5
D: TRBD1

CDR3: CASSPGGIDGYTF
V: TRBV9
J: TRBJ1-2
D: .

CDR3: CATSDRTSVGADTQYF
V: TRBV24-1
J: TRBJ2-3
D: TRBD2

CDR3: CASGPLAGRAVVEQFF
V: TRBV7-9
J: TRBJ2-1
D: TRBD2

CDR3: CASRGTVYGYTF
V: TRBV2
J: TRBJ1-2
D: TRBD1

CDR3: CASSLSRTGKSKSYEQYF
V: TRBV18
J: TRBJ2-7
D: TRBD1

CDR3: CAIKGPAGNTIYF
V: TRBV10-3
J: TRBJ1-3
D: .

CDR3: CSARGGGAQHF
V: TRBV20-1
J: TRBJ1-5
D: .

CDR3: CASSVSGSYGYTF
V: TRBV2
J: TRBJ1-2
D: .

CDR3: CASRQTTYEQYF
V: TRBV6-2/TRBV6-3
J: TRBJ2-7
D: .

CDR3: CAWSAGLLPGQPQHF
V: TRBV30
J: TRBJ1-5
D: .

CDR3: CASSLVQEGEQFF
V: TRBV5-6
J: TRBJ2-1
D: .

CDR3: CASSYSPGLGQAAYSNQPQHF
V: TRBV6-6
J: TRBJ1-5
D: TRBD1

CDR3: CAVQYGFGYNEQFF
V: TRBV6-5
J: TRBJ2-1
D: .

CDR3: CASSQDRPSNQPQHF
V: TRBV4-1
J: TRBJ1-5
D: .

CDR3: CASSRDRANNNEQFF
V: TRBV5-4
J: TRBJ2-1
D: TRBD1

CDR3: CASSLAAPYQETQYF
V: TRBV5-4
J: TRBJ2-5
D: .

CDR3: CSAREISGLRTDTQYF
V: TRBV20-1
J: TRBJ2-3
D: TRBD2

CDR3: CASSLGGKTADTQYF
V: TRBV28
J: TRBJ2-3
D: .